The TCR beta chain under discussion was sequenced for a study of Ad26.COV2.S vaccination and SARS-CoV-2 variants. Study overall: COV1001, an Ad26.COV2.S trial, supplied this vaccine-arm donor. The study, taken as a whole, reports: Those who received vaccine or placebo ended up with similar non-spike TCR breadth.

Treatment specified: around 19 received Ad26.COV2.S at low or high dose, single or two shots; 5 received placebo; per-sample allocation not given. Samples analyzed were those drawn on day 63 after the first vaccine or placebo injection. In the vaccine, an Ad26 vector expressed the SARS-CoV-2 spike of the Wuhan strain. Clones were read by immunoSEQ multiplex PCR, and TCRdb kept only the in-frame ones, dropping some. The table shows about 440,000 clones, with less than 95% occurring only once. This CDR3 has 15 residues. Germline CDR1 and CDR2: SGHVS and FQNEAQ. The ends were cut back, 5 bases at V and 1 base at J, with 14 bases in the middle. As for this clone: Its antigen is unidentified. The same CDR3 is also encoded by other DNA sequences in this sample.

This clonotype was sampled from a person aged 18-65 years who received the Ad26.COV2.S COVID-19 vaccine or a placebo. The chain is built from TRBV7-8 and TRBJ1-2, with D tentatively TRBD1 (6 bases). Sample: peripheral blood, taken in a trial of Ad26.COV2.S vaccine versus placebo. CDR3 bases: TGTGCCAGCAGCCTTGGGGGGGCAAGTAACTATGGCTACACCTTC. Translated, it gives CASSLGGASNYGYTF.